This passage covers 12 T cell receptor beta chains from one sample sequenced in a study of blood T cell repertoires in COVID-19. The method was immunoSEQ multiplex PCR; TCRdb's version includes in-frame clones alone and lacks a portion of them. The table has approximately 94,000 clones, about 88% seen once. Source material: peripheral blood. The receptors come from a woman at least 80 years old with active COVID-19.

The V and J genes are TRBV19 and TRBJ2-1; D possibly corresponds to TRBD2 (8 bases). The V end lost 6 bases, the J end lost 6 bases, and 18 bases lay between the germline ends. The CDR3 length is 15 residues. The germline gives CDR1 LNHDA, CDR2 SQIVND (reference sequence). CDR3 in DNA: TGTGCCAGTAGCAGGGGGGCGGGAGGCTCCAATGAGCAGTTCTTC. Translated, it gives CASSRGAGGSNEQFF.

The V gene is TRBV18, the J gene TRBJ2-7, with D perhaps TRBD2 (6 bases). Germline CDR1 reads KGHSH; CDR2 reads LQKENI. V was shortened by 3 bases and J by 2 bases, with 11 bases between the two germline ends. The CDR3 runs 14 residues. The CDR3 spells CASSPSSGAYEQYF. DNA for the CDR3: TGTGCCAGCTCACCGAGTAGCGGAGCCTACGAGCAGTACTTC. Using reference TRBV18 and TRBJ2-7 for the parts outside the CDR3, the full variable domain is NAGVMQNPRHLVRRRGQEARLRCSPMKGHSHVYWYRQLPEEGLKFMVYLQKENIIDESGMPKERFSAEFPKEGPSILRIQQVVRGDSAAYFCASSPSSGAYEQYFGPGTRLTVT.

The table lists this clone with a count of one. The rearrangement uses TRBV27 and TRBJ2-5, with a possible D match to TRBD1 (5 bases). From germline, CDR1 is MNHEY and CDR2 SMNVEV (reference sequence). The CDR3 spans 13 residues. Trimming took off 7 bases at V and 7 bases at J, with 16 bases between the two ends. Written as DNA, the CDR3 is TGTGCCAGCACCAGGGTTTCCGGCGGGACCCAGTACTTC. Its protein product is CASTRVSGGTQYF.

This clone was found a few times. This chain joins TRBV19 and TRBJ1-5, with D tentatively TRBD1 (5 bases). The germline V and J ends were trimmed by 0 bases and 6 bases, with 6 bases remaining between them. The CDR3 has 13 residues. Germline V gives CDR1 LNHDA, CDR2 SQIVND (reference sequence). As DNA, the CDR3 is TGTGCCAGTAGTATAGACAGGGCTCAGCCCCAGCATTTT. Residues: CASSIDRAQPQHF.

The chain couples TRBV6-2 or TRBV6-3 to TRBJ1-4, with D possibly matching TRBD1 (5 bases). Germline V CDR1 and CDR2: MNHEY, SVGEGT. CDR3 length: 17 amino acids. V lost 1 base, J lost 0 bases, and 12 bases lay in between. The CDR3 protein is CASSYFLDSSTNEKLFF. The CDR3 DNA reads TGTGCCAGCAGTTACTTCCTTGACAGCTCAACTAATGAAAAACTGTTTTTT.

The chain links TRBV2 to TRBJ2-3, with D maybe TRBD2 (6 bases). Germline V CDR1 and CDR2: SNHLY, FYNNEI. Trimming left V 5 bases short and J 1 base short, with 16 bases between. CDR3 length equals 16 residues. The CDR3 sequence: CASSKEAASGTDTQYF. The CDR3 DNA reads as TGTGCCAGCAGTAAAGAGGCGGCTAGCGGCACAGATACGCAGTATTTT.

The chain joins TRBV9 to TRBJ2-1; tentatively, D is TRBD1 (6 bases). Germline CDR1 is SGDLS and CDR2 is YYNGEE. Deletions cut 4 bases from V and 3 bases from J, with 14 bases between. The CDR3 is 15 residues long. The CDR3 DNA sequence: TGTGCCAGCAGCCGGTTTGTACAGGGCTACAATGAGCAGTTCTTC. Encoded protein: CASSRFVQGYNEQFF.

This clone was observed a single time. The rearrangement links TRBV11-3 to TRBJ2-7; 7 nucleotides align to TRBD2. Germline lookup yields CDR1 SGHNT and CDR2 YENEEA. V dropped 4 bases and J dropped 2; count of bases not matched to a gene: 8. There are 15 residues in the CDR3. The CDR3 DNA is TGTGCCAGCAGCTCGGGGGGAGCGGCCGCCTACGAGCAGTACTTC. It encodes CASSSGGAAAYEQYF.

J is TRBJ2-1 and V is TRBV7-8; 12 bases align to TRBD2. Trimming at V came to 4 bases and at J to 7 bases, leaving 5 bases not matched to a gene. The germline V gene has CDR1 SGHVS and CDR2 FQNEAQ. The CDR3 is 15 residues long. This CDR3 is CASSSRTSGTNEQFF. In DNA, the CDR3 is TGTGCCAGCAGCTCACGGACTAGCGGGACTAATGAGCAGTTCTTC.

The chain carries TRBV2 and TRBJ2-3; D gene ambiguous. Germline V gene data show CDR1 as SNHLY and CDR2 as FYNNEI. CDR3 length: 15 amino acids. V was shortened by 4 bases and J by 1 base, with 12 bases between the two germline ends. The CDR3 protein is CASSAALGGTDTQYF. As DNA, the CDR3 is TGTGCCAGCAGTGCCGCCCTAGGAGGCACAGATACGCAGTATTTT.

The chain has TRBV6-4 and TRBJ1-2; tentative D call: TRBD1 (5 bases). This CDR3 has 12 amino acids. V lost 2 bases and J 8 bases, leaving 9 bases between the germline ends. Germline CDR1 reads MRHNA; CDR2 reads SNTAGT. CDR3 sequence reads: CASSDRGRGYTF. The CDR3, as DNA: TGTGCCAGCAGTGACAGGGGAAGGGGCTACACCTTC.

In DNA, the CDR3 is TGTGCCACCAGCAACCGGACTAGCGGGGCAGAAGCACAGTATTTT. Protein sequence: CATSNRTSGAEAQYF. The chain combines TRBV15 with TRBJ2-3; 12 bases align to TRBD2. This CDR3 contains 15 residues. Unmatched junction bases numbered 11, after V lost 4 bases and J lost 12 bases. Germline assignment: CDR1 LNHNV and CDR2 YYDKDF (reference sequence). The whole variable domain, remainder taken from reference TRBV15 and TRBJ2-3, is DAMVIQNPRYQVTQFGKPVTLSCSQTLNHNVMYWYQQKSSQAPKLLFHYYDKDFNNEADTPDNFQSRRPNTSFCFLDIRSPGLGDTAMYLCATSNRTSGAEAQYFGPGTRLTVL.